Below, one T cell receptor (beta chain) is given with its context. This sample is part of a study of blood T cell repertoires in COVID-19. At the level of the study: The samples span acute and convalescent COVID-19 from the United States, Italy and Spain. The cDNA or gDNA used as material had been derived from T cells, B-cell-depleted T cells, or PBMCs.

Authors' analysis steps: Amplification from reference gene primers served as the basis for estimated nucleated cell counts. Clones were read by immunoSEQ multiplex PCR, and TCRdb kept only the in-frame ones, dropping some. V, J and clone size are those of that table, while D and trimming were read from the DNA. Here the sample spans 75,000 to 100,000 clones, 60% to 85% being singletons. CDR3 size: 18 residues. CDR1 and CDR2 from the germline V gene are SGHDT and YYEEEE. V dropped 1 base and J dropped 0; count of bases not matched to a gene: 10. The chain links TRBV5-6 to TRBJ1-5; 7 bases agree with TRBD1. This TCR derives from an elderly woman with acute or convalescent COVID-19. The sample consisted of peripheral blood. This chain's CDR3 is CASSLPWDSSYSNQPQHF. The CDR3 DNA sequence: TGTGCCAGCAGCTTGCCGTGGGACAGTTCTTATAGCAATCAGCCCCAGCATTTT.